Below, 17 T cell receptor beta chains from the same sample are listed, as sequenced in a study of molecular identifiers for immune sequencing clone quantification. TCRdb recomputed calls from the PCR reads with MiXCR, one row per CDR3 protein. The sample shows under 350,000 distinct CDR3 sequences, roughly a quarter of them seen only once. Specimen: naive CD8+ T cells from blood, with Jurkat cell RNA spiked in. Subset defined: FACS-sorted CD8+CD4-CCR7+CD45RA+ naive T cells. The receptors derive from a human donor in good health. Some libraries in this study had Jurkat cell RNA spiked in.

On this clonotype: Relative to the germline gene, one junction end is altered; a read error may explain this. The V and J genes are TRBV6-1 and TRBJ2-3; tentative D call: TRBD1 (7 bases). This CDR3 contains 16 residues. Looked up from germline, CDR1 is MNHNS and CDR2 is SASEGT. The DNA of the CDR3 is TGTGCCAGCTGTGACTTCGTCAGGGGGGCCACAGATACGCAGTATTTT. This sequence encodes CASCDFVRGATDTQYF.

This clonotype was seen many times. The chain joins TRBV6-6 to TRBJ1-1; D uncertain. Trimming took off 2 bases at V and 5 bases at J, with 6 bases between the two ends. The CDR3 spans 12 residues. Looked up from germline, CDR1 is MNHNY and CDR2 is SVGAGI (reference sequence). CDR3 sequence (DNA): TGTGCCAGCAGTTACCGGGAGACTGAAGCTTTCTTT. The encoded protein is CASSYRETEAFF.

This chain joins TRBV4-3 and TRBJ2-7; 7 nucleotides agree with TRBD1. Trimming cost V 0 bases and J 2 bases; bases outside gene matches: 10. Germline V gives CDR1 LGHNA, CDR2 YSLEER. The CDR3 covers 17 residues. This CDR3 reads CASSQDRTGPGPYEQYF. Here the CDR3 DNA reads TGCGCCAGCAGCCAAGACAGGACAGGCCCCGGGCCCTACGAGCAGTACTTC.

This clonotype was recorded many times. The rearrangement links TRBV12-3 or TRBV12-4 to TRBJ2-1; D gene uncertain. The CDR3 totals 15 residues. Trimming took 1 base from V and 4 from J, leaving 11 bases between them. The CDR3 region has the DNA TGTGCCAGCAGTTTAGGGGTAGGCCTTTACAATGAGCAGTTCTTC. Its protein product is CASSLGVGLYNEQFF.

The sample holds many counts of this clonotype. Here the CDR3 reads CASSVDRLAGNTIYF. CDR3 nucleotide sequence: TGTGCCAGCAGCGTAGACAGGTTGGCGGGAAACACCATATATTTT. V and J are TRBV9 and TRBJ1-3; D may be TRBD1 (5 bases). This CDR3 comprises 15 residues. CDR1 is SGDLS and CDR2 is YYNGEE in the germline V gene. V gave up 0 bases and J gave up 4 bases, with 11 bases separating them.

This clonotype occurred a few times. Mismatch with germline at one junction end may stem from a read error. V gene TRBV6-2 or TRBV6-3 combines with J gene TRBJ1-2, with D hard to call. This CDR3 comprises 13 residues. The germline V gene encodes CDR1 MNHEY and CDR2 SVGEGT. The CDR3 DNA sequence: TGTGCCAGCAGTAATTTTCAGAACTATGGCAACACCTTC. This translates into CASSNFQNYGNTF.

The chain recombines TRBV11-2 with TRBJ1-1; perhaps TRBD1 as D (5 bases). The germline V gene has CDR1 SGHAT and CDR2 FQNNGV. Deletions cut 8 bases from V and 3 bases from J, with 10 bases between. The CDR3 totals 12 residues. For the CDR3, the DNA is TGTGCCAGCCTAGACAGTGACACTGAAGCTTTCTTT. Its translation is CASLDSDTEAFF.

This clonotype was detected ten times or more. The J gene is TRBJ2-3, the V gene TRBV18; D might be TRBD2 (5 bases). Germline V gives CDR1 KGHSH, CDR2 LQKENI. The CDR3 extends over 13 amino acids. Trimming took off 3 bases at V and 6 bases at J, with 10 bases between the two ends. The CDR3 reads CASSPYGDDTQYF. In DNA form, the CDR3 reads TGTGCCAGCTCACCCTACGGGGATGATACGCAGTATTTT.

V gene TRBV23-1 combines with J gene TRBJ2-7; D may be TRBD1 (6 bases). TRBV23-1 falls under the ORF class, with uncertain function. The CDR3 covers 16 residues. The V end was cut by 4 bases, the J end by 4 bases, with 20 bases between. The CDR3 spells CASSPRGRLGGYEQYF. CDR3 coding DNA: TGCGCCAGCAGTCCTCGGGGCCGTTTAGGGGGATACGAGCAGTACTTC.

This clonotype was picked up many times. The V call is TRBV5-1, the J call TRBJ2-7; tentative D call: TRBD2 (6 bases). The length of the CDR3 is 14 residues. Looked up from germline, CDR1 is SGHRS and CDR2 is YFSETQ. Trimming stripped 2 bases from V and 3 bases from J, with 12 bases between. The CDR3 nucleotides are TGCGCCAGCAGCTTTGGTCGGGGGTTCTACGAGCAGTACTTC. Translating it yields CASSFGRGFYEQYF.

The J gene is TRBJ2-1, the V gene TRBV6-2 or TRBV6-3; 9 bases fit TRBD1. V lost 4 bases and J lost 3; bases outside the gene matches: 4. The CDR3 extends over 15 amino acids. Per germline, CDR1 MNHEY and CDR2 SVGEGT. As DNA, the CDR3 is TGTGCCAGCAGTTTCCCGACAGGGGGCTACAATGAGCAGTTCTTC. This codes for CASSFPTGGYNEQFF.

J is TRBJ2-2 and V is TRBV12-3 or TRBV12-4; D may correspond to TRBD1 or TRBD2 (5 bases each). V was trimmed by 2 bases and J by 2 bases, leaving 9 bases between them. CDR3 size: 15 residues. The CDR3 is CASSLLGVNTGELFF. In DNA, the CDR3 is TGTGCCAGCAGTTTATTGGGGGTTAACACCGGGGAGCTGTTTTTT.

This clonotype was detected ten times or more. The V and J genes are TRBV28 and TRBJ2-2; possible D gene TRBD1, 6 bases. This CDR3 is 14 amino acids long. The ends were cut back, 6 bases at V and 1 base at J, with 9 bases in the middle. CDR1 and CDR2 (germline): MDHEN, SYDVKM. Here the CDR3 reads CASSLTGNTGELFF. For the CDR3, the DNA is TGTGCCAGCAGCCTGACAGGGAACACCGGGGAGCTGTTTTTT.

The chain combines TRBV6-2 or TRBV6-3 with TRBJ1-2; no clear D gene. V was shortened by 2 bases and J by 4 bases, with 14 bases between the two germline ends. The CDR3 is 15 residues long. The germline gives CDR1 MNHEY, CDR2 SVGEGT. The CDR3 reads CASSYGPSPSYGYTF. The CDR3 DNA follows: TGTGCCAGCAGTTACGGACCCAGCCCTTCCTATGGCTACACCTTC.

As for this clonotype: A much larger clone lies a single base off, so this may be a read error. As the CDR3 is not closed by the conserved phenylalanine or tryptophan, this likely results from a read error. DNA for the CDR3: TGTGCCAGCAGCCTCTCGCCAACTAGCGGGGGGCTGTCTGACACAGATACGCAGTATCTT. Its protein product is CASSLSPTSGGLSDTDTQYL. The rearrangement links TRBV12-3 or TRBV12-4 to TRBJ2-3, with 12 nucleotides matching TRBD2. There are 20 residues in the CDR3. The ends lost 6 bases at V and 2 bases at J; junction bases unmatched: 18.

This clonotype has only a few counts. This rearrangement joins TRBV14 to TRBJ2-7; 10 bases fit TRBD2. The CDR3 sequence is 15 residues long. Per the germline V gene, CDR1 is SGHDN and CDR2 is FVKESK. The J segment lost 6 bases and the V segment lost 1 base, leaving 6 bases of the junction unmatched. CDR3 protein: CASSQALGTSVEQYF. The CDR3, as DNA: TGTGCCAGCAGCCAAGCTTTGGGGACTAGCGTCGAGCAGTACTTC.

This clonotype showed up many times. This chain joins TRBV7-2 and TRBJ2-7; maybe TRBD2 (6 bases). Germline CDR1 SGHTA, CDR2 FQGNSA. The V and J ends lost 5 bases and 3 bases respectively, with 14 bases between them. There are 14 residues in the CDR3. The CDR3 sequence is CASSTSGGFYEQYF. CDR3 DNA sequence: TGTGCCAGCAGCACCTCCGGGGGTTTCTACGAGCAGTACTTC.